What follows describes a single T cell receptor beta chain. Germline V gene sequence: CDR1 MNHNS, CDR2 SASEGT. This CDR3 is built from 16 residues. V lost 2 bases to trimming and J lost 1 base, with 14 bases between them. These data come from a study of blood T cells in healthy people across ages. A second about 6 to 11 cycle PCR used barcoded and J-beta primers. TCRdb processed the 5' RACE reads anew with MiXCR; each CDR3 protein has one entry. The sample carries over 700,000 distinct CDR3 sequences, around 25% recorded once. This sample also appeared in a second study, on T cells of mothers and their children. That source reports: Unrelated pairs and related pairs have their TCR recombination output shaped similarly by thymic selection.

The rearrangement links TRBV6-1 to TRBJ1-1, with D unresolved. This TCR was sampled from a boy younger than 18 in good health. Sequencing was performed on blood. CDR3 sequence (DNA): TGTGCCAGCAGTGAATTCGTCTCCTGGCCGAACACTGAAGCTTTCTTT. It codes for CASSEFVSWPNTEAFF.